These 2 T cell receptor beta chains were sequenced from one sample in a study of cytomegalovirus exposure and HLA in healthy donors. Primers included in the PCR were 60 Vbeta and 13 Jbeta primers. TCRdb keeps only in-frame clones here, not all; method: immunoSEQ multiplex PCR. The sample yields 210,000 or so clones, over 75% seen once. Material: PBMCs. These receptors all come from a boy aged 5 to 17 in good health and CMV-seronegative.

V and J are TRBV5-4 and TRBJ1-1, with D unclear. The CDR3 totals 12 residues. Between the trimmed V and J ends, which lost 4 bases and 3 bases, there was a span of 7 bases. CDR1 is SGHNT, CDR2 YYREEE, per germline (reference sequence). The CDR3 is CASSVGDTEAFF. In nucleotides, the CDR3 is TGTGCCAGCAGCGTCGGGGACACTGAAGCTTTCTTT.

The V and J genes are TRBV27 and TRBJ1-2; TRBD1 agrees at 8 bases. CDR3 size: 14 residues. V shed 9 bases and J 4 bases; nucleotides not matched to a gene: 10. Per germline, CDR1 MNHEY and CDR2 SMNVEV (reference sequence). The CDR3 DNA sequence: TGTGCCAGTAGCTGGCAGGGGGCGGGCTATGGCTACACCTTC. Translation gives CASSWQGAGYGYTF.